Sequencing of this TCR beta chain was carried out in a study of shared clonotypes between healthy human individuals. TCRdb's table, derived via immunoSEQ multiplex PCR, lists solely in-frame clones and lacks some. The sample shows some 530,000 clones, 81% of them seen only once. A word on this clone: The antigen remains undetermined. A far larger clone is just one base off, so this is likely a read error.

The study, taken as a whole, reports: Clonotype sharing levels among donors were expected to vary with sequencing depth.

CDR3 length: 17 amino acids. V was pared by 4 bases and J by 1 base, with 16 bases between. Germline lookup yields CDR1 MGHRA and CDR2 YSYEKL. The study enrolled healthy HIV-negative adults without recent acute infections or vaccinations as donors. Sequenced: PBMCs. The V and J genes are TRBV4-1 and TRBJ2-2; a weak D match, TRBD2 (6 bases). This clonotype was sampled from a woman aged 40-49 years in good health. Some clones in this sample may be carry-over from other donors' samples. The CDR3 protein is CASSPLTRGRNTGELFF. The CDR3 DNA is TGCGCCAGCAGCCCCCTGACTAGAGGGAGGAACACCGGGGAGCTGTTTTTT.